This T cell receptor (beta chain) was documented in a study of blood T cell repertoires in COVID-19. Study details: Spain, Italy and the United States supplied samples that represented acute and convalescent COVID-19. Nucleic acid was either cDNA or gDNA, and it came from T cells, B-cell-depleted T cells, or PBMCs.

Comment on this clone: The junction departs from germline at one end; a sequencing error may be responsible.

In the original processing: The authors estimated nucleated cell counts from reference gene primer amplification. Measured with immunoSEQ multiplex PCR; TCRdb has only the in-frame clones, and not every one. V, J and clone size are those of that table, while D and trimming were read from the DNA. Among fewer than 200,000 clones listed, approximately 86% were seen once. The V gene's germline CDR1 is SGHDT and CDR2 YYEEEE. The CDR3 extends over 12 amino acids. V is TRBV5-6 and J is TRBJ1-4, with unresolved D. The sequenced sample was peripheral blood. This TCR came from a man aged 45-60 years with active or convalescent COVID-19. In nucleotides, the CDR3 is TGTGCCAGCAGCTTGGAAGCTGCCTACTTAACTTTT. This sequence encodes CASSLEAAYLTF.